This T cell receptor (beta chain) was recovered during a study of regulatory T cells in long-lasting Graves disease. Arm-PCR of CDR3 regions and iRepertoire HTBI primers were used to build TCR beta libraries. TCRdb reprocessed the multiplex PCR reads with MiXCR, giving one entry per CDR3 protein. This table holds 600,000 to 800,000 distinct CDR3 sequences, 25% to 35% found once. Sample time point: persistent/refractory GD, antithyroid drugs over 5 years with positive TRAb. The TCR library was made from RNA that had been extracted from PBMCs in TRIzol. The CDR3 is 13 residues long. Trimming stripped 0 bases from V and 7 bases from J, with 4 bases between. From germline, CDR1 is MGHRA and CDR2 YSYEKL.

The receptor comes from a female donor with Graves disease. The V and J genes are TRBV4-1 and TRBJ1-6; D remains unclear. The sample here was peripheral blood mononuclear cells (PBMCs), taken when the disease was refractory, from a patient treated with antithyroid drugs. For the CDR3, the DNA is TGCGCCAGCAGCCAAGAGGGGAATTCACCCCTCCACTTT. It codes for CASSQEGNSPLHF.